A single sample gave rise to the 6 T cell receptor beta chains below, sequenced in a study of T cells expressing NK-cell markers. TCRdb reanalyzed the 5' RACE reads, giving one entry per CDR3 protein sequence and no DNA. The specimen's table records about 150,000 distinct CDR3 sequences. Sequences were obtained from blood T cells: a sorted CD56 or NKG2C T cell subset, CD4+ or CD8+ T cells, or bulk PBMC T cells (not recorded which). Receptors were obtained from a woman between 50 and 59 years old in good health.

CDR3 region: CASVSSSGSPNEQFF. The chain links TRBV2 to TRBJ2-1; there is no DNA to check the TCRdb D call of TRBD2. This CDR3 has 15 amino acids. Germline V gene data show CDR1 as SNHLY and CDR2 as FYNNEI.

The chain links TRBV30 to TRBJ2-2; as DNA is missing, the TRBD1 call by TCRdb cannot be tested. Germline CDR1 reads GTSNPN; CDR2 reads SVGIG (reference sequence). The CDR3 sequence is 14 residues long. CDR3 protein: CAWRMTGWDGELFF.

The chain recombines TRBV6-5 with TRBJ2-7; TCRdb picks TRBD1, but there is no DNA to check that call. Germline V gene sequence: CDR1 MNHEY, CDR2 SVGAGI. The length of the CDR3 is 15 residues. CDR3 region: CASSYGTGAAYEQYF.

The chain combines TRBV7-6 with TRBJ2-2; TCRdb's D call of TRBD1 is untestable without DNA. The germline V gene has CDR1 SGHVS and CDR2 FNYEAQ. This CDR3 region has 15 residues. The CDR3 region is CASSTRGRGTGELFF.

The chain recombines TRBV27 with TRBJ2-5; TCRdb's D call, TRBD2, is unchecked because there is no DNA. This CDR3 is 12 amino acids long. Germline CDR1 reads MNHEY; CDR2 reads SMNVEV (reference sequence). The CDR3 sequence: CASRGGEETQYF.

The V and J genes are TRBV6-2 or TRBV6-3 and TRBJ2-1; checking the TCRdb D call of TRBD2 is not possible without DNA. Germline-derived CDR1 and CDR2 are MNHEY and SVGEGT. The CDR3 is 13 residues long. The CDR3 sequence: CASSSGGLTEQFF.